The rows below give T cell receptor beta chains drawn from one sample of a study of blood T cell repertoires in COVID-19. The protocol was immunoSEQ multiplex PCR, while the TCRdb copy is restricted to in-frame clones and leaves out a portion. The data show 65,000 to 85,000 clones, with approximately 81% seen just once and 15% to 20% held by the top ten. The sample taken for sequencing was peripheral blood. These receptors all stem from a woman aged 55 to 70 with acute or convalescent COVID-19. Both conserved end residues are part of each CDR3. The D gene is left open where the match is weak. A clone size is listed for some rows: how often the clone was seen (once, few, many), or a class if it is expanded.

>NA|TRBV19|NA|TRBJ1-5|14
TGTGCCAGTAGTCCCTACCACGGCAATCAGCCCCAGCATTTT
CASSPYHGNQPQHF
>NA|TRBV13|TRBD1|TRBJ1-4|16
TGTGCCAGCAGCTCCAGTGGACAGGGAGCAAATGAAAAACTGTTTTTT
CASSSSGQGANEKLFF
>NA|TRBV6-2/TRBV6-3|TRBD2|TRBJ2-3|18
TGTGCCAGCAGTCCCGGGACTAGCGGGGGGGCTGGGACAGATACGCAGTATTTT
CASSPGTSGGAGTDTQYF
>NA|TRBV18|NA|TRBJ2-7|15
TGTGCCAGCTCACCATGGGGTATTCAGGGCTACGAGCAGTACTTC
CASSPWGIQGYEQYF
>NA|TRBV7-9|NA|TRBJ1-4|16
TGTGCCAGCAGCTTAAATAGTGGGGGGGCTTACGAAAAACTGTTTTTT
CASSLNSGGAYEKLFF
>few|TRBV3-1/TRBV3-2|TRBD1|TRBJ1-6|16
TGTGCCAGCAGCGGCAGGGGGACAGGGCATAATTCACCCCTCCACTTT
CASSGRGTGHNSPLHF
>NA|TRBV28|TRBD1|TRBJ1-2|13
TGTGCCAGCAGAAAACAGGGGGGAGGTGGCTACACCTTC
CASRKQGGGGYTF
>NA|TRBV5-4|NA|TRBJ1-4|16
TGTGCCAGCAGCCAGGACAGACCTACAACTAATGAAAAACTGTTTTTT
CASSQDRPTTNEKLFF
>NA|TRBV28|NA|TRBJ2-7|16
TGTGCCAGCAGTTCAACAGGACGGACCTCCGGGTACGAGCAGTACTTC
CASSSTGRTSGYEQYF
>NA|TRBV5-1|NA|TRBJ2-1|15
TGCGCCAGCAGCTTGGACAGGGCGCGGGTTGATGAGCAGTTCTTC
CASSLDRARVDEQFF
>NA|TRBV5-1|NA|TRBJ2-3|17
TGCGCCAGCAGCTTTGCAGGGGGGCCCGGGGGCACAGATACGCAGTATTTT
CASSFAGGPGGTDTQYF
>few|TRBV9|TRBD2|TRBJ2-5|19
TGTGCCAGCAGCGAGCACGACCTAAATAGCGGGGGGCTACAAGAGACCCAGTACTTC
CASSEHDLNSGGLQETQYF
>few|TRBV11-2|NA|TRBJ2-2|16
TGTGCCAGCAGCTTTCTTAGGGGGTCGAGGACCGGGGAGCTGTTTTTT
CASSFLRGSRTGELFF
>NA|TRBV6-5|TRBD1|TRBJ1-5|14
TGTGCCAGCAGCCCAGGGGGTGGTGGCCAGCCCCAGCATTTT
CASSPGGGGQPQHF
>NA|TRBV30|TRBD1|TRBJ1-5|15
TGTGCCTGGAGTGACGACAGGGGGAGCAATCAGCCCCAGCATTTT
CAWSDDRGSNQPQHF
>few|TRBV5-1|NA|TRBJ1-6|14
TGCGCCAGCAGCTTGGGTTTAGGGGGATCACCCCTCCACTTT
CASSLGLGGSPLHF
>NA|TRBV9|NA|TRBJ1-1|18
TGTGCCAGCAGCGTAGGCCCTGGGAGCAATTTCGTAGGGACTGAAGCTTTCTTT
CASSVGPGSNFVGTEAFF
>NA|TRBV9|NA|TRBJ1-2|12
TGTGCCAGCAGCGTAGCAGTTGGTGGCTACACCTTC
CASSVAVGGYTF
>NA|TRBV7-6|NA|TRBJ2-5|15
TGTGCCAGCAGCTTAGGCAGGCAACTTCAGGAGACCCAGTACTTC
CASSLGRQLQETQYF
>NA|TRBV5-8|TRBD1|TRBJ1-5|15
TGTGCCAGCAGCCAGGGGGTTCGGGGCAATCAGCCCCAGCATTTT
CASSQGVRGNQPQHF
>NA|TRBV30|TRBD1|TRBJ1-6|14
TGTGCCTGGAACTCCAGGGGGCGGGGTTCACCCCTCCACTTT
CAWNSRGRGSPLHF
>NA|TRBV2|NA|TRBJ1-5|15
TGTGCCAGCAGTGTGCAACAAGGGGCGAGTCAGCCCCAGCATTTT
CASSVQQGASQPQHF